Listed here are 5 T cell receptor beta chains from one sample, sequenced in a study of blood T cells in healthy people across ages (dated by TCRdb to the mid-2010s). The library was made by 5' RACE. TCRdb names Illumina HiSeq 2500 as the instrument used. The second PCR ran for roughly 7 to 11 cycles and used a J-beta primer mix along with a sample-barcoded 5' primer. The raw public reads went through TCRdb reprocessing: fastp at Q25, MiXCR clone calling, in-frame beta chains kept. When rows share a CDR3 protein, they turn into one entry using the most common DNA and genes. The sample contains approximately 690,000 distinct CDR3 sequences, roughly two fifths of them found a single time. Approximately 29% of the sample is held by the ten biggest clonotypes. The sequenced sample consisted of blood. Receptor source: a man of 80 years or more in good health.

The V call is TRBV25-1, the J call TRBJ2-3; D call uncertain. The germline gives CDR1 MGHDK, CDR2 SYGVNS. The V end was cut by 4 bases, the J end by 6 bases, with 14 bases between. CDR3 length: 14 residues. This CDR3 reads CASSGSAAADTQYF. The CDR3, as DNA: TGTGCCAGCAGTGGGAGCGCCGCGGCGGATACGCAGTATTTT.

This clonotype occurred a few times. The rearrangement joins TRBV28 to TRBJ2-3, with D possibly being TRBD1 or TRBD2 (6 bases each). The CDR3 is made up of 15 amino acids. V shed 3 bases and J shed 5 bases, with 15 bases lying between them. Germline V gene data show CDR1 as MDHEN and CDR2 as SYDVKM. The CDR3 nucleotides are TGTGCCAGCAGTTTGGGGGCTCCCGGGGGAGATACGCAGTATTTT. As protein: CASSLGAPGGDTQYF.

Of note for this clonotype: Its ends do not fully match the called genes, so a read error is possible. The rearrangement uses TRBV7-8 and TRBJ1-2; TRBD1 might be the D (5 bases). CDR1 SGHVS and CDR2 FQNEAQ come from the germline V gene. The CDR3 is 14 residues long. CDR3 coding DNA: TGTACCAGCAGCTTAAGCGAGGGGTCGGCTGGCTACACCTTC. Its protein product is CTSSLSEGSAGYTF.

V gene TRBV5-8 combines with J gene TRBJ1-1; perhaps TRBD1 as D (5 bases). The V end lost 6 bases, the J end lost 2 bases, and 26 bases lay between the germline ends. The CDR3 loop spans 18 amino acids. CDR1 and CDR2 (germline): SGHTS, YDEGEE. DNA for the CDR3: TGTGCCAGCACCGAAAAAATGTTGCGTCAGGGTGTAAACACTGAAGCTTTCTTT. This translates into CASTEKMLRQGVNTEAFF.

Details on this clonotype: A much larger clone lies a single base off, so this may be a read error. The chain is built from TRBV6-5 and TRBJ2-1; 8 nucleotides match TRBD1. The end of the DNA is better explained by TRBJ2-7, so the J call may be wrong. There are 13 residues in the CDR3. Germline CDR1 is MNHEY and CDR2 is SVGAGI. The CDR3 protein is CANSSDRAREQYF. The DNA of the CDR3 is TGTGCCAACAGTTCGGACAGGGCCAGAGAGCAGTACTTC.